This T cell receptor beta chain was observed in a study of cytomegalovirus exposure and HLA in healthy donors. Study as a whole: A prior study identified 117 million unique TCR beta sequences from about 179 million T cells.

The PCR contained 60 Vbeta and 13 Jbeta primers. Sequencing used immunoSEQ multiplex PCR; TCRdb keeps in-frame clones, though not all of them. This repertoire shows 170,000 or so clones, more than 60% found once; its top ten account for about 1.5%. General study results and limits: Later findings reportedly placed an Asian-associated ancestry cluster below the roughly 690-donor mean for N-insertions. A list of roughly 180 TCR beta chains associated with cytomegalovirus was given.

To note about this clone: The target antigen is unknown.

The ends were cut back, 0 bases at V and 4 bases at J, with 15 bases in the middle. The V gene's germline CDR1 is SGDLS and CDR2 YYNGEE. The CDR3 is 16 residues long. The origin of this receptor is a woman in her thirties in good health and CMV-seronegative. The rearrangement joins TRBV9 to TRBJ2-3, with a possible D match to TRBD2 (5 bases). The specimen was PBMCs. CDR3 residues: CASSVGGWGWADTQYF. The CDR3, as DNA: TGTGCCAGCAGCGTAGGAGGGTGGGGTTGGGCAGATACGCAGTATTTT.